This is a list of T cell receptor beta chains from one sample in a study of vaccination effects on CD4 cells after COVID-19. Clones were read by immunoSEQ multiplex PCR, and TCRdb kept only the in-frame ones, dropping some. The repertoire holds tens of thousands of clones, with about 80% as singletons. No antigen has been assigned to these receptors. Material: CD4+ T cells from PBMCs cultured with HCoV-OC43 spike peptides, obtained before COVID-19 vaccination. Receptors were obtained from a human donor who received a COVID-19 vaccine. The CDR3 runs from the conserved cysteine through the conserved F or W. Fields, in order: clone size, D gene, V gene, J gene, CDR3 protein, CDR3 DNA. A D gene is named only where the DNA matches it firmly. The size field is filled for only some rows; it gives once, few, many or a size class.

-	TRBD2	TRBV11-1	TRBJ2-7	CASSLGLAGPYEQYF	TGTGCCAGCAGCTTAGGGCTAGCGGGGCCCTACGAGCAGTACTTC
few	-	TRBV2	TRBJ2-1	CAGRGDYNEQFF	TGTGCCGGCAGGGGGGATTACAATGAGCAGTTCTTC
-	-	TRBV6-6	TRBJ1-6	CASTSGSYNSPLHF	TGTGCCAGCACCTCCGGCTCCTATAATTCACCCCTCCACTTT
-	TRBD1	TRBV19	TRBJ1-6	CASSMFAGGSSYNSPLHF	TGTGCCAGTAGTATGTTCGCAGGGGGAAGCTCCTATAATTCACCCCTCCACTTT
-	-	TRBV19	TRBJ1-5	CASTDRSNQPQHF	TGTGCCAGTACTGACAGAAGCAATCAGCCCCAGCATTTT
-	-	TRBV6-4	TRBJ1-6	CASRAEGLNSPLHF	TGTGCCAGCAGGGCCGAGGGGCTTAATTCACCCCTCCACTTT
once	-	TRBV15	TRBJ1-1	CATSRGGMEGTEAFF	TGTGCCACCAGCAGAGGGGGAATGGAGGGCACTGAAGCTTTCTTT
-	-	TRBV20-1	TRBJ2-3	CSASSGARTDTQYF	TGCAGTGCTAGTTCCGGGGCCCGCACAGATACGCAGTATTTT
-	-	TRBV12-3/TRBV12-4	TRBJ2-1	CASSLGSINEQFF	TGTGCCAGCAGTTTGGGTAGCATAAATGAGCAGTTCTTC
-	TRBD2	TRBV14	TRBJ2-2	CASSQGLAEFKTGELFF	TGTGCCAGCAGCCAAGGACTAGCGGAATTTAAAACCGGGGAGCTGTTTTTT
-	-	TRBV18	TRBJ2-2	CASSPLVLPTGELFF	TGTGCCAGCTCACCACTGGTGCTTCCCACCGGGGAGCTGTTTTTT
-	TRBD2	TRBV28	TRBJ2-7	CASRLAGDEQYF	TGTGCCAGCAGGCTAGCGGGAGACGAGCAGTACTTC
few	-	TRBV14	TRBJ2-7	CASSQVVGYEQYF	TGTGCCAGCAGCCAAGTTGTCGGCTACGAGCAGTACTTC
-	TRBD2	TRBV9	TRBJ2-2	CASSVFSGDSGELFF	TGTGCCAGCAGCGTCTTTAGCGGGGACTCCGGGGAGCTGTTTTTT
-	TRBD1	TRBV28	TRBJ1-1	CASSLSTGVTEAFF	TGTGCCAGCAGTTTATCGACAGGGGTGACTGAAGCTTTCTTT
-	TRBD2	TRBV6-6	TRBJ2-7	CASGLVYEQYF	TGTGCCAGCGGACTAGTCTACGAGCAGTACTTC
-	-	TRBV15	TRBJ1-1	CATSRDRIGAFF	TGTGCCACCAGCAGAGATCGTATTGGAGCTTTCTTT
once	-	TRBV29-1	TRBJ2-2	CSVEIPIGELFF	TGCAGCGTTGAAATCCCCATCGGGGAGCTGTTTTTT
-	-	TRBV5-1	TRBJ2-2	CASSPARGQRNTGELFF	TGCGCCAGCAGCCCTGCCCGAGGACAGAGGAACACCGGGGAGCTGTTTTTT
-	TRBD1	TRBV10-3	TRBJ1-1	CAIGTAVNTEAFF	TGTGCCATCGGGACAGCAGTAAACACTGAAGCTTTCTTT
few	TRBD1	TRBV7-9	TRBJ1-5	CASSTQGDRGQPQHF	TGTGCCAGCAGCACCCAGGGGGACAGGGGCCAGCCCCAGCATTTT
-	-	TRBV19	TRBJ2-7	CASRNQGRLGNEQYF	TGTGCCAGCAGAAACCAGGGACGGTTGGGGAACGAGCAGTACTTC
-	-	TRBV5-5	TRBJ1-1	CASSPSPQNTEAFF	TGTGCCAGCAGCCCCTCCCCACAAAACACTGAAGCTTTCTTT
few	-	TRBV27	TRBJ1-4	CASSLQATNEKLFF	TGTGCCAGCAGTTTACAGGCAACTAATGAAAAACTGTTTTTT
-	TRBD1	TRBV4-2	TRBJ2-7	CASSQTKGQGAHEQYF	TGTGCCAGCAGCCAGACCAAGGGACAGGGGGCCCACGAGCAGTACTTC
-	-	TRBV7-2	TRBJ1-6	CASSLRAGVNSPLHF	TGTGCCAGCAGCTTGAGGGCAGGGGTGAATTCACCCCTCCACTTT
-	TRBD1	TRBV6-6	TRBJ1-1	CASSSDRGQGNTEAFF	TGTGCCAGCAGTTCTGACAGGGGGCAAGGGAACACTGAAGCTTTCTTT
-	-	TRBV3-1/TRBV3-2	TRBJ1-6	CASSQDPGISRSPLHF	TGTGCCAGCAGCCAAGATCCAGGAATCAGCAGATCACCCCTCCACTTT
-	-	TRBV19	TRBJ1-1	CASKVGALMNTEAFF	TGTGCCAGTAAGGTGGGGGCTCTCATGAACACTGAAGCTTTCTTT
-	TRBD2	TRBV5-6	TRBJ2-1	CASSLGLAGDEQFF	TGTGCCAGCAGCTTGGGACTAGCGGGAGATGAGCAGTTCTTC
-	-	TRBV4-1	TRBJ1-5	CASSPAQGGQPQHF	TGCGCCAGCAGCCCAGCACAGGGAGGACAGCCCCAGCATTTT
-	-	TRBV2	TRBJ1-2	CASSEGRYGYTF	TGTGCCAGCAGTGAGGGCCGATATGGCTACACCTTC
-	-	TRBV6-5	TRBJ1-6	CASSYREGNSPLHF	TGTGCCAGCAGTTACAGGGAAGGGAATTCACCCCTCCACTTT
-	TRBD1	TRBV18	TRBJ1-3	CASSQGQVAGNTIYF	TGTGCCAGCTCACAGGGACAGGTGGCTGGAAACACCATATATTTT
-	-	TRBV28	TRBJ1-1	CATFLRGGTEAFF	TGTGCCACCTTCCTTAGGGGGGGCACTGAAGCTTTCTTT
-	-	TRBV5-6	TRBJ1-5	CASSLFLAGRNQLKPQHF	TGTGCCAGCAGCTTGTTTCTAGCGGGCCGCAACCAGTTGAAGCCCCAGCATTTT
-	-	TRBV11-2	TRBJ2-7	CASSLEPGLSNEQYF	TGTGCCAGCAGCTTAGAGCCCGGACTATCCAACGAGCAGTACTTC
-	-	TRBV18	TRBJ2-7	CASSPPSSYEQYF	TGTGCCAGCTCACCACCCAGCTCCTACGAGCAGTACTTC
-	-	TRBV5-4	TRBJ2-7	CASSDWRVTYEQYF	TGTGCCAGCAGCGATTGGAGAGTCACCTACGAGCAGTACTTC
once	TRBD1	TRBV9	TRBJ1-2	CASSGDSYGYTF	TGTGCCAGCAGCGGGGACAGCTATGGCTACACCTTC
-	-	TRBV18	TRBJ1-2	CASSIPGYGYTF	TGTGCCAGCTCAATACCGGGTTATGGCTACACCTTC
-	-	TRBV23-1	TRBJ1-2	CASSQSQRVWTF	TGCGCCAGCAGTCAATCGCAAAGGGTATGGACCTTC
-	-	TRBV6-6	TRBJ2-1	CASRRNSGEYNEQFF	TGTGCCAGCAGGAGGAATAGCGGTGAATACAATGAGCAGTTCTTC
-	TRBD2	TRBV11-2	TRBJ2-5	CASSLGGAGGFRETQYF	TGTGCCAGCAGCTTAGGGGGGGCGGGAGGATTTCGGGAGACCCAGTACTTC
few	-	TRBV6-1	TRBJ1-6	CASSSASPVNSPLHF	TGTGCCAGCAGTTCCGCCTCCCCAGTAAATTCACCCCTCCACTTT
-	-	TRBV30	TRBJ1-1	CAWSIGWGRTEAFF	TGTGCCTGGAGTATCGGCTGGGGGAGGACTGAAGCTTTCTTT